This T cell receptor (beta chain) appears in the sequencing data of a study of cytomegalovirus exposure and HLA in healthy donors. About the study: Ancestry clustering placed about 86% of several hundred genotyped donors in the Caucasian-associated cluster.

As for this clone: The antigen is not known.

Study outcomes and limitations: Earlier analysis found most TCR beta V segments productive about 87% or about 30% of the time. Only CMV serostatus was available as immune exposure information.

Trimming stripped 0 bases from V and 7 bases from J, with 11 bases between. The CDR3 loop spans 14 amino acids. Germline CDR1 SGHTS, CDR2 YDEGEE. With 60 Vbeta and 13 Jbeta primers, the PCR was carried out. TCRdb's copy holds only in-frame clones and misses some; the assay was immunoSEQ multiplex PCR. This table holds approximately 79,000 clones, around three quarters found once. The TCR originated in a woman aged 40 to 50 in good health and CMV-seropositive. The material sequenced was PBMCs. The rearrangement joins TRBV5-8 to TRBJ2-1, with a possible D match to TRBD2 (6 bases). CDR3 DNA: TGTGCCAGCAGCTTGGGACTAGTTATAAATGAGCAGTTCTTC. This codes for CASSLGLVINEQFF.